The present T cell receptor (beta chain) was sequenced within a study of shared clonotypes between healthy human individuals. Repertoires were generated with immunoSEQ multiplex PCR, while TCRdb's copy carries only in-frame clones and drops some. The repertoire holds about 2.1 million clones, with around 93% as singletons. Selected positively for CCR7 and CD45RO-negative, naive CD8 cells excluded terminally differentiated effector memory CD45RA+ cells. V was shortened by 1 base and J by 0 bases, with 11 bases between the two germline ends. This CDR3 contains 16 residues. Germline V CDR1 and CDR2: SGHRS, YFSETQ.

The chain is built from TRBV5-1 and TRBJ2-1; tentatively, D is TRBD2 (6 bases). This clonotype originated in a man between 18 and 35 years old in good health. Some clones in this sample may be carry-over from other donors' samples. Specimen: naive CD8+ T cells from PBMCs. CDR3 nucleotide sequence: TGCGCCAGCAGCTTGACGGCGGGAAGCTCCTACAATGAGCAGTTCTTC. Its translation is CASSLTAGSSYNEQFF.